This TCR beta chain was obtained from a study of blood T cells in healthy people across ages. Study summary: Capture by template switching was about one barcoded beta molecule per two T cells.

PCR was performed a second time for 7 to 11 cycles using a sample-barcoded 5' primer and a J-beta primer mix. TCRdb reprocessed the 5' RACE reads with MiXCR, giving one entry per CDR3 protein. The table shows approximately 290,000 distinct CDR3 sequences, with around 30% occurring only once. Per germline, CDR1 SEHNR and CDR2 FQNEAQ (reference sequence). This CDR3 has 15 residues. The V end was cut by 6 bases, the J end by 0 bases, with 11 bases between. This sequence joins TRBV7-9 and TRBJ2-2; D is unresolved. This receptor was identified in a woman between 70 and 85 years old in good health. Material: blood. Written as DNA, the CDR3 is TGTGCCAGCAGAGTCAAAGTTACGAACACCGGGGAGCTGTTTTTT. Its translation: CASRVKVTNTGELFF.